The source of this TCR beta chain is a study of graft-versus-host responses after intestinal transplantation. Overall study context: Once they had received anti-thymocyte globulin induction, all recipients took tacrolimus and steroids for approximately three years.

TCRdb's copy holds only in-frame clones and misses some; the assay was immunoSEQ multiplex PCR. The sample records 90,000 to 120,000 clones, approximately 88% being singletons. The V and J ends lost 7 bases and 4 bases respectively, with 11 bases between them. Germline values: CDR1 MDHEN, CDR2 SYDVKM. The CDR3 loop spans 13 amino acids. Regarding this clone: Its matching antigen is unknown.

The sequence was obtained from a human donor who was the organ donor for an intestinal transplant. The rearrangement joins TRBV28 to TRBJ1-5; TRBD1 is a possible D gene (5 bases). Source: unstimulated CD4+ T cells sorted from spleen or lymph node cells, taken before transplant. The CDR3 coding sequence is TGTGCCAGCACGCAGGGATGGAATCAGCCCCAGCATTTT. This translates into CASTQGWNQPQHF.